This section outlines one T cell receptor (beta chain) sequence together with its context. The antigen remains undetermined. These data originate in a study of response to subunit inactivated influenza vaccine. Study results and caveats: Authors suggested each seasonal influenza vaccination recruits few new T cells.

TCRdb re-analysed the RT-PCR reads in MiXCR, keeping a single row per CDR3 protein. The data hold 650,000 to 800,000 distinct CDR3 sequences, with approximately 15% observed a single time. Per the germline V gene, CDR1 is LGHNA and CDR2 is YNFKEQ. Deletions cut 1 base from V and 1 base from J, with 13 bases between. The CDR3 extends over 16 amino acids. This specimen was PBMCs from blood, taken 14 days before vaccination. This TCR was recovered from a man aged 50 to 59 who received an inactivated influenza vaccine. The V call is TRBV4-2, the J call TRBJ2-5; D unclear. The CDR3 DNA sequence: TGTGCCAGCAGCCAAGGATCGTCCTCAACCCAAGAGACCCAGTACTTC. This encodes CASSQGSSSTQETQYF.